This passage covers 16 T cell receptor beta chains from one sample sequenced in a study of blood T cell repertoires in COVID-19. Only in-frame clones appear in the TCRdb table, and some are missing; sequencing was by immunoSEQ multiplex PCR. The data contain approximately 120,000 clones, about 87% of them singletons. Sample: peripheral blood. The receptors here all came from a human donor in a cohort sampled during active COVID-19.

V and J are TRBV28 and TRBJ2-1; no clear D. The V end was cut by 5 bases, the J end by 6 bases, with 20 bases between. This CDR3 has 16 residues. Germline CDR1 and CDR2: MDHEN and SYDVKM. CDR3 loop: CASSTPGRLPPNEQFF. The CDR3 nucleotides are TGTGCCAGCAGTACCCCGGGTAGACTTCCCCCCAATGAGCAGTTCTTC.

This clone was seen more than once but under ten times. This sequence joins TRBV5-1 and TRBJ2-6; no clear D. The CDR3 is made up of 15 amino acids. The V gene's germline CDR1 is SGHRS and CDR2 YFSETQ. V was cut by 4 bases and J by 1 base, with 9 bases left in between. The CDR3 sequence: CASSLSPSGANVLTF. The CDR3 DNA follows: TGCGCCAGCAGCCTCAGTCCATCTGGGGCCAACGTCCTGACTTTC.

In this sample, this clone turned up a few times. The rearrangement uses TRBV28 and TRBJ2-7; 11 nucleotides agree with TRBD2. V trimming: 6 bases; J trimming: 2 bases; junction bases outside the gene matches: 6. Germline assignment: CDR1 MDHEN and CDR2 SYDVKM. This CDR3 is built from 15 residues. The CDR3 region is CASRSYSGRAYEQYF. The DNA for the CDR3 is TGTGCCAGCAGGAGCTATAGCGGGAGGGCCTACGAGCAGTACTTC. The full variable domain, its missing parts supplied by reference TRBV28 and TRBJ2-7, is DVKVTQSSRYLVKRTGEKVFLECVQDMDHENMFWYRQDPGLGLRLIYFSYDVKMKEKGDIPEGYSVSREKKERFSLILESASTNQTSMYLCASRSYSGRAYEQYFGPGTRLTVT.

Only a few counts were recorded for this clone. The chain recombines TRBV7-4 with TRBJ1-5, with 7 nucleotides matching TRBD1. The CDR3 has 19 amino acids. V lost 4 bases, J lost 2 bases, and 17 bases stayed unmatched. CDR1 and CDR2 from the germline V gene are SGHVT and SQSDAQ. Here the CDR3 DNA reads TGTGCCAGCAGCTACGGATTACAGGGGAAGTGTAGGGGCAATCAGCCCCAGCATTTT. It encodes CASSYGLQGKCRGNQPQHF.

The J gene is TRBJ2-5, the V gene TRBV5-5; 7 nucleotides agree with TRBD2. This CDR3 comprises 14 residues. V lost 2 bases and J lost 2; bases outside the gene matches: 3. Germline V gene lookup returns CDR1 SGHKS and CDR2 YYEKEE (reference sequence). CDR3 sequence reads: CASSFRGLQETQYF. For the CDR3, the DNA is TGTGCCAGCAGCTTTAGGGGACTACAAGAGACCCAGTACTTC.

The rearrangement links TRBV28 to TRBJ2-7, with no clear D. V dropped 3 bases and J dropped 3 bases, with 6 bases sitting between them. The CDR3 is made up of 12 amino acids. Germline V CDR1 and CDR2: MDHEN, SYDVKM. This CDR3 is CASSFSGYEQYF. CDR3 nucleotides: TGTGCCAGCAGTTTTTCCGGCTACGAGCAGTACTTC.

The sample holds a few counts of this clone. This specimen includes other DNA sequences encoding the same CDR3. CDR3 residues: CASSLWELAGGPGELFF. The CDR3 region has the DNA TGTGCCAGCAGTTTATGGGAACTAGCGGGAGGGCCCGGGGAGCTGTTTTTT. This rearrangement joins TRBV28 to TRBJ2-2; 13 positions match TRBD2. This CDR3 comprises 17 residues. V dropped 0 bases and J dropped 6; count of bases not matched to a gene: 4. CDR1 is MDHEN, CDR2 SYDVKM, per germline. Based on the CDR3 plus reference TRBV28 and TRBJ2-2, the full variable domain is DVKVTQSSRYLVKRTGEKVFLECVQDMDHENMFWYRQDPGLGLRLIYFSYDVKMKEKGDIPEGYSVSREKKERFSLILESASTNQTSMYLCASSLWELAGGPGELFFGEGSRLTVL.

This rearrangement joins TRBV24-1 to TRBJ2-7, with 13 bases that match TRBD2. From germline, CDR1 is KGHDR and CDR2 SFDVKD. This CDR3 is built from 16 residues. Germline trimming cut 3 bases from V and 5 bases from J; bases unmatched to any gene: 6. The DNA of the CDR3 is TGTGCCACCAGTGATCCAGGACTAGCGGGAGTCGACGAGCAGTACTTC. This sequence encodes CATSDPGLAGVDEQYF.

This clone was seen more than once but under ten times. The V call is TRBV7-2, the J call TRBJ2-7; TRBD2 aligns across 9 bases. The J segment lost 1 base and the V segment lost 5 bases, leaving 15 bases of the junction unmatched. Germline CDR1 is SGHTA and CDR2 is FQGNSA. This CDR3 has 18 amino acids. Written as DNA, the CDR3 is TGTGCCAGCAGCCCCTGGGTTGTGCGGGAGGGCGAATCCTACGAGCAGTACTTC. Translating gives CASSPWVVREGESYEQYF.

This clone was seen once. This chain connects TRBV9 to TRBJ2-7; the match to TRBD1 covers 9 bases. Germline values: CDR1 SGDLS, CDR2 YYNGEE. V shed 4 bases and J 1 base; nucleotides not matched to a gene: 3. The length of the CDR3 is 14 residues. The CDR3 DNA reads TGTGCCAGCAGCCAAGGGACAGGGTCCTACGAGCAGTACTTC. It specifies CASSQGTGSYEQYF.

This clone has only a few counts. This sequence joins TRBV6-2 or TRBV6-3 and TRBJ2-2; TRBD2 matches at 7 bases. CDR3 length: 15 residues. Germline V gives CDR1 MNHEY, CDR2 SVGEGT. V gave up 6 bases and J gave up 7 bases; unmatched junction bases: 11. CDR3 region: CASSRVATSDGELFF. CDR3 nucleotides: TGTGCCAGCAGCCGCGTAGCTACTAGCGACGGGGAGCTGTTTTTT.

The CDR3 DNA follows: TGTGCCAGTAGTTTCCGACAGGGAGAATATGAGCAGTTCTTC. Its translation is CASSFRQGEYEQFF. The chain links TRBV19 to TRBJ2-1; 7 bases are a match to TRBD1. Trimming at V came to 5 bases and at J to 8 bases, leaving 9 bases not matched to a gene. CDR1 and CDR2 from the germline V gene are LNHDA and SQIVND (reference sequence). The CDR3 totals 14 residues.

The chain uses TRBV19 and TRBJ1-4; 12 nucleotides match TRBD1. The ends lost 5 bases at V and 8 bases at J; junction bases unmatched: 9. The CDR3 is 16 residues long. Germline CDR1 is LNHDA and CDR2 is SQIVND (reference sequence). The CDR3 region is CASSRNTGTGGEKLFF. The CDR3 nucleotides are TGTGCCAGTAGTCGAAACACCGGGACAGGGGGCGAAAAACTGTTTTTT.

The J gene is TRBJ2-7, the V gene TRBV18; 9 bases fit TRBD1. The CDR3 spans 14 residues. Germline V gene sequence: CDR1 KGHSH, CDR2 LQKENI. J lost 7 bases, V lost 2 bases, and 6 bases had no gene match. The CDR3 region has the DNA TGTGCCAGCTCACCAGTCAGACAGGGGGGGGAGCAGTACTTC. This sequence encodes CASSPVRQGGEQYF.

The V gene is TRBV5-1, the J gene TRBJ2-3, with 12 bases matching TRBD1. Trimming removed 4 bases from V and 6 bases from J; junction bases left unmatched: 9. The CDR3 consists of 16 residues. Germline CDR1 reads SGHRS; CDR2 reads YFSETQ. The CDR3 DNA sequence: TGCGCCAGCAGCCCGGGGACAGGGGGCGGTTCGGATACGCAGTATTTT. Translated: CASSPGTGGGSDTQYF.

In its sample, this clone was seen a few times. The genes are TRBV19 and TRBJ1-2; D unclear. The V and J ends lost 3 bases and 4 bases respectively, with 12 bases between them. The CDR3 sequence is 14 residues long. The germline V gene has CDR1 LNHDA and CDR2 SQIVND (reference sequence). CDR3 sequence (DNA): TGTGCCAGTAGTATGAGGGCGGAGAGCTATGGCTACACCTTC. Protein sequence: CASSMRAESYGYTF.